The next 30 T cell receptor beta chains were all read from a single sample in a study of blood T cell repertoires in COVID-19. Clones were sequenced by immunoSEQ multiplex PCR, and TCRdb holds only the in-frame ones, with some missing. The table records over 200,000 clones, approximately 90% of them present only once. The specimen was PBMCs or T cells enriched from blood (not recorded which). The receptor set was obtained from a man aged 18-30 years with acute COVID-19.

This chain uses TRBV24-1 with TRBJ1-1, with D unclear. This CDR3 is built from 10 residues. CDR1 KGHDR and CDR2 SFDVKD come from the germline V gene. Trimming stripped 5 bases from V and 6 bases from J, with 3 bases between. The CDR3 region has the DNA TGTGCCACCAGTGGGCCTGAAGCTTTCTTT. Translating it yields CATSGPEAFF.

This sequence joins TRBV5-5 and TRBJ1-1; tentatively, D is TRBD1 (5 bases). There are 15 residues in the CDR3. Germline V lookup: CDR1 SGHKS, CDR2 YYEKEE (reference sequence). V lost 1 base, J lost 7 bases, and 17 bases lay in between. CDR3 nucleotides: TGTGCCAGCAGCTTGCCCCTGGGACGCGGGAATGAAGCTTTCTTT. It yields the protein CASSLPLGRGNEAFF.

This rearrangement joins TRBV13 to TRBJ2-7, with 8 bases that match TRBD2. The ends lost 3 bases at V and 0 bases at J; junction bases unmatched: 4. Germline V lookup: CDR1 PRHDT, CDR2 FYEKMQ (reference sequence). This CDR3 region has 15 residues. The CDR3 DNA sequence: TGTGCCAGCAGCTTTAGCGGGATCAGCTCCTACGAGCAGTACTTC. Encoded protein: CASSFSGISSYEQYF.

This clone was seen a few times. V gene TRBV10-1 combines with J gene TRBJ2-3, with TRBD1 as a possible D gene (6 bases). This CDR3 spans 13 amino acids. The V end was cut by 6 bases, the J end by 3 bases, with 10 bases between. Germline lookup yields CDR1 WNHNN and CDR2 SYGVQD (reference sequence). The CDR3 loop is CASSLQGTDTQYF. DNA for the CDR3: TGCGCCAGCAGCCTTCAGGGGACAGATACGCAGTATTTT.

The DNA of the CDR3 is TGTGCCAGCAGTCCAGGTGGCACCATATATTTT. It codes for CASSPGGTIYF. The gene calls are TRBV28 and TRBJ1-3; D is ambiguous. Germline CDR1 reads MDHEN; CDR2 reads SYDVKM. CDR3 length equals 11 residues. V was pared by 5 bases and J by 9 bases, with 8 bases between.

The CDR3 DNA follows: TGTGCCTGGGGGACAGACGCCTCTGGGGCCAACGTCCTGACTTTC. Amino acid sequence: CAWGTDASGANVLTF. The J gene is TRBJ2-6, the V gene TRBV30; 7 bases align to TRBD1. This CDR3 is built from 15 residues. V dropped 5 bases and J dropped 0; count of bases not matched to a gene: 4. Germline CDR1 is GTSNPN and CDR2 is SVGIG (reference sequence).

CDR3 sequence reads: CASSSLRSETQYF. In DNA form, the CDR3 reads TGTGCCAGCAGCTCACTAAGGTCGGAGACCCAGTACTTC. This chain joins TRBV11-1 and TRBJ2-5; no definite D call. Germline V gene sequence: CDR1 SGHAT, CDR2 FQDESV (reference sequence). Trimming took off 4 bases at V and 5 bases at J, with 11 bases between the two ends. The CDR3 has 13 amino acids.

This sequence joins TRBV12-3 or TRBV12-4 and TRBJ2-7; D unclear. The CDR3 has 13 amino acids. Trimming left V 4 bases short and J 0 bases short, with 7 bases between. CDR3 nucleotide sequence: TGTGCCAGCAGTTCTGTGGCCTCCTACGAGCAGTACTTC. Amino acids: CASSSVASYEQYF.

The J gene is TRBJ2-6, the V gene TRBV4-3, with D perhaps matching TRBD2 (6 bases). Germline CDR1 and CDR2: LGHNA and YSLEER. The CDR3 spans 18 residues. Trimming took 0 bases from V and 2 from J, leaving 14 bases between them. In DNA form, the CDR3 reads TGCGCCAGCAGCCAAGAAGCACGTCCGGGGGCTGGGGCCAACGTCCTGACTTTC. This sequence encodes CASSQEARPGAGANVLTF.

This chain joins TRBV11-2 and TRBJ1-6; 9 bases agree with TRBD1. This CDR3 comprises 19 residues. V lost 5 bases to trimming and J lost 7 bases; unmatched junction nucleotides: 18. Germline CDR1 reads SGHAT; CDR2 reads FQNNGV. The CDR3 DNA sequence: TGTGCCAGCAGCCTATTGGCTAAATCGGGACAGGGTGCCAATTCACCCCTCCACTTT. Translated, it gives CASSLLAKSGQGANSPLHF. Together with reference TRBV11-2 and TRBJ1-6, the CDR3 gives the full variable domain: EAGVAQSPRYKIIEKRQSVAFWCNPISGHATLYWYQQILGQGPKLLIQFQNNGVVDDSQLPKDRFSAERLKGVDSTLKIQPAKLEDSAVYLCASSLLAKSGQGANSPLHFGNGTRLTVT.

The genes are TRBV25-1 and TRBJ1-5; D not certain. Trimming shortened V by 4 bases and J by 9 bases, and 13 bases separated the two germline ends. From germline, CDR1 is MGHDK and CDR2 SYGVNS. The CDR3 contains 13 residues. The CDR3 region has the DNA TGTGCCAGCAGTGGTGCCGATCGGTGGCCCCAGCATTTT. This codes for CASSGADRWPQHF.

This clone was counted once. V usage is TRBV11-2 and J usage is TRBJ1-4, with D maybe TRBD1 (6 bases). In germline, CDR1 is SGHAT, CDR2 FQNNGV. The CDR3 is 19 residues long. V shed 4 bases and J shed 3 bases, with 24 bases lying between them. The CDR3 here is CASSSRGGGTRRPNEKLFF. The CDR3 region has the DNA TGTGCCAGCAGCTCCCGGGGTGGGGGCACTCGCCGCCCTAATGAAAAACTGTTTTTT.

This clone has just a few counts. V usage is TRBV4-2 and J usage is TRBJ1-2; TRBD1 matches at 7 bases. Germline loops: CDR1 LGHNA, CDR2 YNFKEQ. Unmatched junction bases numbered 11, after V lost 4 bases and J lost 6 bases. The CDR3 has 15 amino acids. Here the CDR3 reads CASSPIARGDHGYTF. CDR3 DNA sequence: TGTGCCAGCAGCCCGATAGCCAGGGGGGATCATGGCTACACCTTC.

V and J are TRBV19 and TRBJ2-6, with 9 positions matching TRBD1. V shed 6 bases and J 4 bases; nucleotides not matched to a gene: 10. In germline, CDR1 is LNHDA, CDR2 SQIVND (reference sequence). The CDR3 loop spans 17 amino acids. The CDR3 DNA sequence: TGTGCCAGTAGATTAGGACAGGGGAAATCCGGGGCCAACGTCCTGACTTTC. Translation gives CASRLGQGKSGANVLTF.

The chain uses TRBV19 and TRBJ2-5; D remains ambiguous. CDR3 length: 13 amino acids. V shed 5 bases and J shed 7 bases, with 14 bases lying between them. Germline V gene lookup returns CDR1 LNHDA and CDR2 SQIVND (reference sequence). The CDR3, as DNA: TGTGCCAGTAGTCCGCGGCCCCTAGGGACCCAGTACTTC. As protein: CASSPRPLGTQYF.

The chain has TRBV9 and TRBJ1-2; 10 nucleotides match TRBD1. With 6 bases clipped from V and 4 bases from J, the junction kept 6 bases outside the gene matches. CDR3 length: 14 residues. The V gene's germline CDR1 is SGDLS and CDR2 YYNGEE. CDR3 sequence: CASTGTGDAYGYTF. As DNA, the CDR3 is TGTGCCAGCACCGGGACAGGGGATGCCTATGGCTACACCTTC.

This chain links TRBV23-1 with TRBJ1-5, with 8 bases fitting TRBD1. TRBV23-1 belongs to the ORF category, with a function that is uncertain. The length of the CDR3 is 16 residues. J gave up 1 base and V 4 bases, and 6 bases lay outside the gene matches. Here the CDR3 DNA reads TGCGCCAGCAGTCGCCACAGGGGGGGAAGCAATCAGCCCCAGCATTTT. It encodes CASSRHRGGSNQPQHF.

The rearrangement links TRBV5-1 to TRBJ2-7; D possibly corresponds to TRBD1 (6 bases). Germline V gene data show CDR1 as SGHRS and CDR2 as YFSETQ. The CDR3 covers 13 residues. Trimming stripped 2 bases from V and 6 bases from J, with 12 bases between. The CDR3 DNA follows: TGCGCCAGCAGCTTCGCAGGGGTTGGCGAGCAGTACTTC. This sequence encodes CASSFAGVGEQYF.

This rearrangement joins TRBV13 to TRBJ2-2; TRBD1 matches at 11 bases. The V segment lost 2 bases and the J segment 6 bases; nucleotides outside the gene matches: 5. This CDR3 spans 16 amino acids. Germline V gene lookup returns CDR1 PRHDT and CDR2 FYEKMQ (reference sequence). CDR3 sequence: CASSLMGQGVSGELFF. The CDR3 DNA sequence: TGTGCCAGCAGCTTAATGGGACAGGGGGTTTCCGGGGAGCTGTTTTTT. Looking up the rest from reference TRBV13 and TRBJ2-2 gives the full variable domain: AAGVIQSPRHLIKEKRETATLKCYPIPRHDTVYWYQQGPGQDPQFLISFYEKMQSDKGSIPDRFSAQQFSDYHSELNMSSLELGDSALYFCASSLMGQGVSGELFFGEGSRLTVL.

The chain is built from TRBV27 and TRBJ1-5; tentative D call: TRBD1 (5 bases). Trimming removed 3 bases at V and 6 bases at J, with 9 bases between. The CDR3 consists of 13 residues. Per germline, CDR1 MNHEY and CDR2 SMNVEV (reference sequence). CDR3 DNA sequence: TGTGCCAGCAGTTTCGGGGGAACTCAGCCCCAGCATTTT. Translated, it gives CASSFGGTQPQHF.

The chain has TRBV7-3 and TRBJ2-7; 7 positions agree with TRBD1. Losses at the gene ends were 5 bases for V and 3 bases for J; bases not matched to a gene: 7. Germline V gene data show CDR1 as SGHTA and CDR2 as FQGTGA. The CDR3 is 14 residues long. CDR3 residues: CASSPSTGSYEQYF. The CDR3 nucleotides read TGTGCCAGCAGCCCATCGACAGGGAGCTACGAGCAGTACTTC.

The V call is TRBV7-2, the J call TRBJ2-7; TRBD1 might be the D (7 bases). Germline lookup yields CDR1 SGHTA and CDR2 FQGNSA. This CDR3 is built from 15 residues. Trimming pared 5 bases from V and 7 bases from J, leaving 21 bases between. The CDR3 nucleotides are TGTGCCAGCAGCACGGACAGGCCGCCCGCGGGGGAGCAGTACTTC. This codes for CASSTDRPPAGEQYF.

This chain joins TRBV12-3 or TRBV12-4 and TRBJ1-1; D uncertain. The CDR3 runs 12 residues. V was pared by 4 bases and J by 4 bases, with 7 bases between. The CDR3 DNA sequence: TGTGCCAGCAGTTGGGCGTCCACTGAAGCTTTCTTT. Translating it yields CASSWASTEAFF.

V usage is TRBV5-6 and J usage is TRBJ2-7; weak D call: TRBD2 (5 bases). The V end was cut by 0 bases, the J end by 2 bases, with 9 bases between. CDR1 and CDR2 (germline): SGHDT, YYEEEE. This CDR3 contains 14 residues. CDR3 sequence reads: CASSLGLAPYEQYF. The CDR3 region has the DNA TGTGCCAGCAGCTTGGGGCTAGCTCCCTACGAGCAGTACTTC.

The chain employs TRBV19 and TRBJ2-1; 9 nucleotides align to TRBD2. Unmatched junction bases numbered 2, after V lost 9 bases and J lost 2 bases. The germline gives CDR1 LNHDA, CDR2 SQIVND (reference sequence). CDR3 length equals 13 residues. The CDR3 DNA sequence: TGTGCCAGCAGCGGGAGGCCCTACAATGAGCAGTTCTTC. Protein sequence: CASSGRPYNEQFF.

This clone was seen only a few times. The CDR3 nucleotides are TGTGCCAGCAGTGGGACAGGGGACACCGGGGAGCTGTTTTTT. It is translated as CASSGTGDTGELFF. This chain joins TRBV2 and TRBJ2-2, with 9 nucleotides matching TRBD1. V shed 4 bases, J shed 3 bases, and the junction held 0 bases outside the gene matches. CDR3 size: 14 residues. Germline lookup yields CDR1 SNHLY and CDR2 FYNNEI. The full variable domain, in which reference TRBV2 and TRBJ2-2 provide the parts outside the CDR3, is EPEVTQTPSHQVTQMGQEVILRCVPISNHLYFYWYRQILGQKVEFLVSFYNNEISEKSEIFDDQFSVERPDGSNFTLKIRSTKLEDSAMYFCASSGTGDTGELFFGEGSRLTVL.

This clone was counted a single time. This chain links TRBV14 with TRBJ1-2, with 8 nucleotides matching TRBD1. CDR3 length equals 15 residues. The germline V gene has CDR1 SGHDN and CDR2 FVKESK. The J segment lost 9 bases and the V segment lost 5 bases, leaving 14 bases of the junction unmatched. The CDR3, as DNA: TGTGCCAGCAGCGGATCGGGACAGGAAACCTGGAGCTACACCTTC. It codes for CASSGSGQETWSYTF.

This chain connects TRBV28 to TRBJ1-2, with D uncertain. Trimming stripped 1 base from V and 8 bases from J, with 5 bases between. This CDR3 has 11 amino acids. Germline-derived CDR1 and CDR2 are MDHEN and SYDVKM. The CDR3 region is CASSLSEGYTF. The CDR3 DNA reads TGTGCCAGCAGTTTATCCGAGGGCTACACCTTC.

Concerning this clone itself: Other DNA sequences in this sample translate to the same CDR3. The J gene is TRBJ1-5, the V gene TRBV27; 7 nucleotides agree with TRBD1. Per the germline V gene, CDR1 is MNHEY and CDR2 is SMNVEV (reference sequence). The CDR3 totals 14 residues. V was clipped by 6 bases and J by 7 bases; unmatched bases: 9. CDR3 sequence: CASSSTGVGQPQHF. As DNA, the CDR3 is TGTGCCAGCAGCTCCACAGGGGTGGGCCAGCCCCAGCATTTT.

This chain uses TRBV6-5 with TRBJ2-2; 7 bases match TRBD2. The CDR3 spans 15 residues. Germline V gene lookup returns CDR1 MNHEY and CDR2 SVGAGI. Trimming took 2 bases from V and 5 from J; bases not matched to a gene: 5. The CDR3 is CASSYGGSRTGELFF. As DNA, the CDR3 is TGTGCCAGCAGTTACGGCGGGAGCCGGACCGGGGAGCTGTTTTTT.